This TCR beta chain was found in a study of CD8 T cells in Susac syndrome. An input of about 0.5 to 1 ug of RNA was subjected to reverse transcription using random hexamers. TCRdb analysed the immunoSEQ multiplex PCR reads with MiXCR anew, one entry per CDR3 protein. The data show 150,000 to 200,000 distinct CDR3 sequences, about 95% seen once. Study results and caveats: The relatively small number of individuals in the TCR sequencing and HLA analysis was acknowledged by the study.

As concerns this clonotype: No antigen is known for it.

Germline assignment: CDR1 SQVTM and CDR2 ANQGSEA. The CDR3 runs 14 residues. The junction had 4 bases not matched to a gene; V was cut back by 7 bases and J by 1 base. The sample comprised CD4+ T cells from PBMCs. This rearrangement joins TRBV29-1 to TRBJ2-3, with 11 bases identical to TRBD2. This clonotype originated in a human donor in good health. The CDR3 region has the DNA TGCAGCGGCCAACTAGCGGGGGGCACAGATACGCAGTATTTT. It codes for CSGQLAGGTDTQYF.